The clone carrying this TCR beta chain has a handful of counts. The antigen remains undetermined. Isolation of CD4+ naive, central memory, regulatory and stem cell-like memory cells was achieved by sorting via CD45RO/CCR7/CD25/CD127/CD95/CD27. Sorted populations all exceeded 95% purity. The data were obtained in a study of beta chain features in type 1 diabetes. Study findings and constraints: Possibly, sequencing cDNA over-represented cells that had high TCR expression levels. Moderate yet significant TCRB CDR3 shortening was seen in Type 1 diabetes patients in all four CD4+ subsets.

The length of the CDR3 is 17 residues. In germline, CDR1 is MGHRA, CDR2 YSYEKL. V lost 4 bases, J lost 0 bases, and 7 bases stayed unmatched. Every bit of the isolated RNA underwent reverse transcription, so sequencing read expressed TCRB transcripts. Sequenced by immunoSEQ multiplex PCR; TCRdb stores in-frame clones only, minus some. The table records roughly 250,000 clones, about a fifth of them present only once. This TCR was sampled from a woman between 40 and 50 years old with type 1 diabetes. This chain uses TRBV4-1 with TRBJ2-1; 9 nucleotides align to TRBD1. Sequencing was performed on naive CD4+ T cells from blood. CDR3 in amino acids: CASSLAGTGSSYNEQFF. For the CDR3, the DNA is TGCGCCAGCAGCCTCGCCGGGACAGGGAGCTCCTACAATGAGCAGTTCTTC.